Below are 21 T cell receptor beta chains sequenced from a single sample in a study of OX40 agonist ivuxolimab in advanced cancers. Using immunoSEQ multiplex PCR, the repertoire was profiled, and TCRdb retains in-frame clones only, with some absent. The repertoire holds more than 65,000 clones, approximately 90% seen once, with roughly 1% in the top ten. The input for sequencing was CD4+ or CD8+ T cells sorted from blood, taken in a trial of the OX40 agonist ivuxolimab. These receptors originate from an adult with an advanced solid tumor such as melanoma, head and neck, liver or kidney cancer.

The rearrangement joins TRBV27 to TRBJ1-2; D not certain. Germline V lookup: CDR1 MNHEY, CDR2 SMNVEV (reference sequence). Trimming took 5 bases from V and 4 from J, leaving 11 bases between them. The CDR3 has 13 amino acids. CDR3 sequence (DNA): TGTGCCAGCAGTCTGCGGGAGTCCTATGGCTACACCTTC. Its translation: CASSLRESYGYTF.

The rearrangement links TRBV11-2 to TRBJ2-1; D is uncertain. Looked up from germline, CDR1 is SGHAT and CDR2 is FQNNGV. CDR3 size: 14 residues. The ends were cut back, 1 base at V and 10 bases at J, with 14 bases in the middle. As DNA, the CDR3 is TGTGCCAGCAGCTTAGTCGGCTTCATCAAGGAGCAGTTCTTC. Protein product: CASSLVGFIKEQFF.

The CDR3 reads CASSFRDGFYEQYF. CDR3 DNA sequence: TGTGCCAGCAGCTTCCGGGACGGATTCTACGAGCAGTACTTC. The chain uses TRBV5-6 and TRBJ2-7; D might be TRBD1 or TRBD2, each matching 5 bases. This CDR3 spans 14 amino acids. The V gene lost 2 bases and the J gene lost 3 bases, with 12 bases spanning the gap. Germline-derived CDR1 and CDR2 are SGHDT and YYEEEE.

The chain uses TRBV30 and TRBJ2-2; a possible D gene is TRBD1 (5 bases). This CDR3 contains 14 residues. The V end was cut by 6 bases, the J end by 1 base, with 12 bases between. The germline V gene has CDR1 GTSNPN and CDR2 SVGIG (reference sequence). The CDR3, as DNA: TGTGCCTGTCCACCTCAGGGGAACACCGGGGAGCTGTTTTTT. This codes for CACPPQGNTGELFF. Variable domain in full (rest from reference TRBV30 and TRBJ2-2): SQTIHQWPATLVQPVGSPLSLECTVEGTSNPNLYWYRQAAGRGLQLLFYSVGIGQISSEVPQNLSASRPQDRQFILSSKKLLLSDSGFYLCACPPQGNTGELFFGEGSRLTVL.

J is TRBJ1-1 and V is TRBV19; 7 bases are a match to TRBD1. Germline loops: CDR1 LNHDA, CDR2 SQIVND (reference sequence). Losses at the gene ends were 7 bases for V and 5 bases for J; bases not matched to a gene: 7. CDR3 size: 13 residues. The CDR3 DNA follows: TGTGCCAGTACTGGCAGGGGGGGAACTGAAGCTTTCTTT. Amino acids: CASTGRGGTEAFF.

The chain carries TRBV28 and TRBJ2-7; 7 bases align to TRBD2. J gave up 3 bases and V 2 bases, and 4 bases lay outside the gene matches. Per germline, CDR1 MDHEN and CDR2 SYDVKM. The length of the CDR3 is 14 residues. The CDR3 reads CASSLSIAGYEQYF. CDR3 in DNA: TGTGCCAGCAGTTTAAGTATAGCGGGCTACGAGCAGTACTTC.

The CDR3: CAWKNRGIGEQYF. The CDR3 coding sequence is TGTGCCTGGAAAAACAGGGGAATCGGCGAGCAGTACTTC. J is TRBJ2-7 and V is TRBV30; 7 bases align to TRBD1. Germline V CDR1 and CDR2: GTSNPN, SVGIG (reference sequence). J gave up 6 bases and V 4 bases, and 9 bases lay outside the gene matches. The CDR3 sequence is 13 residues long.

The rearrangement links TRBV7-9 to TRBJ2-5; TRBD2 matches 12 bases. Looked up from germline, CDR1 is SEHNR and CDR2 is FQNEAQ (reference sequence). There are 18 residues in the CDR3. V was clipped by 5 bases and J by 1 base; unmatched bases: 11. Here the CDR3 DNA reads TGTGCCAGCAGCCCCTCCCGACTAGCGGGGGCCCTCCAAGAGACCCAGTACTTC. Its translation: CASSPSRLAGALQETQYF.

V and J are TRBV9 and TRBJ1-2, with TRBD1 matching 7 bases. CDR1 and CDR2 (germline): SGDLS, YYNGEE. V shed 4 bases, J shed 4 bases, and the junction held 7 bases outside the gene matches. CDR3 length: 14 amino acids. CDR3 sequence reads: CASSSSGQSYGYTF. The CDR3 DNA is TGTGCCAGCAGCTCTTCGGGACAGTCCTATGGCTACACCTTC.

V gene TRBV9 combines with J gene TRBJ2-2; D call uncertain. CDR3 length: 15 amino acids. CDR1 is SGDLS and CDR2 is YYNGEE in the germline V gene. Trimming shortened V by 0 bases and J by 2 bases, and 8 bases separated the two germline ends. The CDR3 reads CASSVGGDNTGELFF. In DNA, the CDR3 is TGTGCCAGCAGCGTAGGAGGAGATAACACCGGGGAGCTGTTTTTT.

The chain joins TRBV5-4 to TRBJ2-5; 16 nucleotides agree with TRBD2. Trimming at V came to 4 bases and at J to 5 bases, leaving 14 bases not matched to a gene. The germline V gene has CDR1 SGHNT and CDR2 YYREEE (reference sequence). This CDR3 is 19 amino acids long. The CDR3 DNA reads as TGTGCCAGCAGCCCACCGGGACTAGCGGGAGGGCCCTCGTGGGAGACCCAGTACTTC. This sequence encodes CASSPPGLAGGPSWETQYF.

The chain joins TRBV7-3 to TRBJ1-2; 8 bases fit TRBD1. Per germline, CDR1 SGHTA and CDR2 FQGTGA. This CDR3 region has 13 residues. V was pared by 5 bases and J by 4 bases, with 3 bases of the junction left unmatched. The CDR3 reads CASSQGAGYGYTF. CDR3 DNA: TGTGCCAGCAGCCAGGGGGCCGGCTATGGCTACACCTTC.

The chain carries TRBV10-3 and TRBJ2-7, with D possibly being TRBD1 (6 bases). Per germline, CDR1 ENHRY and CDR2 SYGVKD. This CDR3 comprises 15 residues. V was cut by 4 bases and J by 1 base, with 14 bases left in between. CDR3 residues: CAISGIRDTSYEQYF. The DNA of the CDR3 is TGTGCCATCAGTGGGATCCGGGACACTTCCTACGAGCAGTACTTC.

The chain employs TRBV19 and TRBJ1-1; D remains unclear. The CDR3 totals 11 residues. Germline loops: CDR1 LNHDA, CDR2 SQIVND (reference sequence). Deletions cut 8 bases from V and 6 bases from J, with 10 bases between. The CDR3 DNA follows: TGTGCCAGTTACTCGGGCTCTGAAGCTTTCTTT. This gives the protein CASYSGSEAFF.

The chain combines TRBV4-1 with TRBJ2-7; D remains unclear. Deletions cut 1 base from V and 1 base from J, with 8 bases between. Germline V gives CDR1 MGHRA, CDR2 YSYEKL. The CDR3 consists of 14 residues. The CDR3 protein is CASSQASGSYEQYF. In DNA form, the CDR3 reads TGCGCCAGCAGCCAAGCGTCGGGTTCCTACGAGCAGTACTTC.

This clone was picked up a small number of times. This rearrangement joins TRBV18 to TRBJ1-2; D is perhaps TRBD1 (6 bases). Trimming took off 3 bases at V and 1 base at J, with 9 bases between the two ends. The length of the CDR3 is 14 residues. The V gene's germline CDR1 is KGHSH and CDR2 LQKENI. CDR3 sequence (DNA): TGTGCCAGCTCACCGCAACAGGGTAACTATGGCTACACCTTC. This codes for CASSPQQGNYGYTF.

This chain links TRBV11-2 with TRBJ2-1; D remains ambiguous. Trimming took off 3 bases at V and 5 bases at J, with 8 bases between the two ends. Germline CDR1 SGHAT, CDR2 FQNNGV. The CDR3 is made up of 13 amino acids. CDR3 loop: CASSFRGNNEQFF. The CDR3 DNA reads TGTGCCAGCAGCTTTCGAGGAAACAATGAGCAGTTCTTC.

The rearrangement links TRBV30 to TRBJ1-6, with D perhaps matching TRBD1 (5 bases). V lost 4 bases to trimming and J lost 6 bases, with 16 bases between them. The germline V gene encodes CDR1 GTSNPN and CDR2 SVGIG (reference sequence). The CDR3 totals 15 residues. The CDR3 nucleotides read TGTGCCTGGAAGCTGCCGGGGGGACGTAATTCACCCCTCCACTTT. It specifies CAWKLPGGRNSPLHF.

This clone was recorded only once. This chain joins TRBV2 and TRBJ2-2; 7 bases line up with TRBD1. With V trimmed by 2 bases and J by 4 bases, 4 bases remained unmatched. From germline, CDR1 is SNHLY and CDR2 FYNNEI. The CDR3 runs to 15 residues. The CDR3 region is CASSEQGVSTGELFF. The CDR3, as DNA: TGTGCCAGCAGTGAACAGGGGGTCAGCACCGGGGAGCTGTTTTTT.

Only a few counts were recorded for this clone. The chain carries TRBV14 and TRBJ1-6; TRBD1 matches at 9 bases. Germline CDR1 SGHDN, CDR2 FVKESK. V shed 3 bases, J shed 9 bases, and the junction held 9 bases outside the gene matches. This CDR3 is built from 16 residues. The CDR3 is CASSQGGQGRFSPLHF. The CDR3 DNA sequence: TGTGCCAGCAGCCAGGGTGGACAGGGGAGATTTTCACCCCTCCACTTT.

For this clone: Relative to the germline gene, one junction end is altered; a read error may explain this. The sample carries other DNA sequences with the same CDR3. The CDR3 nucleotides are TGCGCCAGCAGCGTAGTGAGACCCGGCGAGCAGTACTTC. It yields the protein CASSVVRPGEQYF. This sequence joins TRBV9 and TRBJ2-7, with D unclear. Germline CDR1 reads SGDLS; CDR2 reads YYNGEE. The CDR3 extends over 13 amino acids.